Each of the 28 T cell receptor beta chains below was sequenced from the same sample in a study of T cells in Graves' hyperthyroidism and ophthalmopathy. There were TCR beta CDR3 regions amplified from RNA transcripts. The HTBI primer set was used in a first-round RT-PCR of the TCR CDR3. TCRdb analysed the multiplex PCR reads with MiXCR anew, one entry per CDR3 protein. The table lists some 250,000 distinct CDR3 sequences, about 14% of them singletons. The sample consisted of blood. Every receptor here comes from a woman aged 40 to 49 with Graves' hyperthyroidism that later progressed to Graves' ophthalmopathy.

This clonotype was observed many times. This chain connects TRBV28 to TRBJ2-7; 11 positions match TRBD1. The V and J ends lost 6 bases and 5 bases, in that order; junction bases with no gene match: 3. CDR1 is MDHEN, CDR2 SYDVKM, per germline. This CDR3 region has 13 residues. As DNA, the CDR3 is TGTGCCAGCAGATGGACAGGGGGCGACGAGCAGTACTTC. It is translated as CASRWTGGDEQYF.

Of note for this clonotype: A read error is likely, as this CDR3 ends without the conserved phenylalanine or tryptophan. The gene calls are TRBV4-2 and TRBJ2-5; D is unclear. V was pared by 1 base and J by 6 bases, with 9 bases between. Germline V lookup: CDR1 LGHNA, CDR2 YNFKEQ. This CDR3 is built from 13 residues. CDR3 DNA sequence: TGTGCCAGCAGCCAAGGTAGCTTGCAGACCCAGTACCTC. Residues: CASSQGSLQTQYL.

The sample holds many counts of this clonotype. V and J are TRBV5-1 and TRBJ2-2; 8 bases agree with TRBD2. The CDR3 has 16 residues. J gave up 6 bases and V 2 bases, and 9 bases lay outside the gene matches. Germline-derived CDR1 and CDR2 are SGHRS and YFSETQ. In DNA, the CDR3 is TGCGCCAGCAGCTTCTCAGCGGGAGAAGGCGCCGGGGAGCTGTTTTTT. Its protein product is CASSFSAGEGAGELFF.

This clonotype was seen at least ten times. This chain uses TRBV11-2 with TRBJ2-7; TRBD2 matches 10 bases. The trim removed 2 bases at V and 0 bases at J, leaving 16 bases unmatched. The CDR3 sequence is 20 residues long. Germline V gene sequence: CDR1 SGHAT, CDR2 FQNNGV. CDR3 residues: CASSLIFVTSGFPSSYEQYF. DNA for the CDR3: TGTGCCAGCAGCTTAATTTTTGTGACTAGCGGGTTCCCCAGCTCCTACGAGCAGTACTTC.

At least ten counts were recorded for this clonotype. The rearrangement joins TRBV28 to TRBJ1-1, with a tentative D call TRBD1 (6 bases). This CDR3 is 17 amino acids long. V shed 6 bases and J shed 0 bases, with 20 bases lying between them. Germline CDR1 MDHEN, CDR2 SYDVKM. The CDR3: CASRPMTLDSLNTEAFF. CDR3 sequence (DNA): TGTGCCAGCAGGCCGATGACTCTGGACAGCTTGAACACTGAAGCTTTCTTT.

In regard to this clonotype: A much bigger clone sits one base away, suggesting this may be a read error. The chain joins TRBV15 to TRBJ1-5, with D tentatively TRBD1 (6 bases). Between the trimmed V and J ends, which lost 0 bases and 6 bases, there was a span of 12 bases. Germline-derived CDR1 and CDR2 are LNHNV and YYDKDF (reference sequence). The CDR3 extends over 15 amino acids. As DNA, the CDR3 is TGTGCCACCAGCAGAGATCGGGGGCAAGGTCAGCCCCAGCATTTT. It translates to CATSRDRGQGQPQHF. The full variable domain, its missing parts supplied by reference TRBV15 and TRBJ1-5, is DAMVIQNPRYQVTQFGKPVTLSCSQTLNHNVMYWYQQKSSQAPKLLFHYYDKDFNNEADTPDNFQSRRPNTSFCFLDIRSPGLGDTAMYLCATSRDRGQGQPQHFGDGTRLSIL.

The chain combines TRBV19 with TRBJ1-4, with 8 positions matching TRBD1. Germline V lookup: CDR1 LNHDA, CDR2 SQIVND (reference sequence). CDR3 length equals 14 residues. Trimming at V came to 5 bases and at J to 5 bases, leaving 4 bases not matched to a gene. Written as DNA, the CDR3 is TGTGCCAGTAGTCGGACAGGGCAGAATGAAAAACTGTTTTTT. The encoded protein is CASSRTGQNEKLFF.

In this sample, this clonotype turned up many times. CDR3 sequence (DNA): TGCGCCAGCAGCCAGGGACAGAACACAGATACGCAGTATTTT. Amino acids: CASSQGQNTDTQYF. The chain joins TRBV5-1 to TRBJ2-3, with 7 positions matching TRBD1. Germline-derived CDR1 and CDR2 are SGHRS and YFSETQ. V shed 4 bases and J 2 bases; nucleotides not matched to a gene: 4. This CDR3 region has 14 residues.

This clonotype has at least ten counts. The CDR3 protein is CASSQEWGTVEKLFF. The CDR3 nucleotides read TGTGCCAGCAGCCAAGAGTGGGGAACAGTTGAAAAACTGTTTTTT. The chain has TRBV3-1 and TRBJ1-4, with D unclear. Germline V gene sequence: CDR1 LGHDT, CDR2 YNNKEL (reference sequence). The CDR3 is made up of 15 amino acids. V lost 0 bases and J lost 7, with 12 bases in between.

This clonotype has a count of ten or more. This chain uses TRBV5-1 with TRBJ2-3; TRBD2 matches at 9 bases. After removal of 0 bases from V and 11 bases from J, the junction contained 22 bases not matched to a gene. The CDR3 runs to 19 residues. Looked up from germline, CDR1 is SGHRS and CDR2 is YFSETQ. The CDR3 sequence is CASSLVAPVAGVWVGKQYF. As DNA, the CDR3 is TGCGCCAGCAGCTTGGTCGCCCCAGTAGCGGGAGTTTGGGTGGGTAAGCAGTATTTT.

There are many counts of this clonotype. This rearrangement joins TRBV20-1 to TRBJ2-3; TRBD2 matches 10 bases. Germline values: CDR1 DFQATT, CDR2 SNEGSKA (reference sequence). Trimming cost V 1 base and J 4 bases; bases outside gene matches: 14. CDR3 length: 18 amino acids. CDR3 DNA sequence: TGCAGTGCTAGAGCGCCCACGGCTAGCGGGAGACGGGCAGATACGCAGTATTTT. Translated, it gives CSARAPTASGRRADTQYF.

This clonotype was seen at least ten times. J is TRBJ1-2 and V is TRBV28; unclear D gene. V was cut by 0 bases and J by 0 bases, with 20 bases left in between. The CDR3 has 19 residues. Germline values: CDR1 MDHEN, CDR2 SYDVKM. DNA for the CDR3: TGTGCCAGCAGTTTATGGGCCCTTGTGCCAGTTGAAGCTAACTATGGCTACACCTTC. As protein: CASSLWALVPVEANYGYTF.

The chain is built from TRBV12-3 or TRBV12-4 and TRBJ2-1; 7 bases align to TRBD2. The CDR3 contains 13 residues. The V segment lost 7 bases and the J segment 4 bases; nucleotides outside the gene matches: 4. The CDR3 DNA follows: TGTGCCAGCACCCGGCGGGAGTACAATGAGCAGTTCTTC. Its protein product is CASTRREYNEQFF.

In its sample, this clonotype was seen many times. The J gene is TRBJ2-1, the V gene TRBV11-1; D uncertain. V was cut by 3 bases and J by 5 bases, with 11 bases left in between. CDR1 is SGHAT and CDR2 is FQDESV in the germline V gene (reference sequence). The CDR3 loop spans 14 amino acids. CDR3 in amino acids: CASSLGQIHNEQFF. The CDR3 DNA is TGTGCCAGCAGCTTGGGCCAGATTCACAATGAGCAGTTCTTC.

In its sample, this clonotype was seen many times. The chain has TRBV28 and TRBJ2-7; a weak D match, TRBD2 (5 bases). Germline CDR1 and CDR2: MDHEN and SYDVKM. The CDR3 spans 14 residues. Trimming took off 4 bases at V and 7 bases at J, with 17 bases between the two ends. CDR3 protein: CASSYALAFWEQYF. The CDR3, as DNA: TGTGCCAGCAGTTATGCTCTAGCCTTCTGGGAGCAGTACTTC.

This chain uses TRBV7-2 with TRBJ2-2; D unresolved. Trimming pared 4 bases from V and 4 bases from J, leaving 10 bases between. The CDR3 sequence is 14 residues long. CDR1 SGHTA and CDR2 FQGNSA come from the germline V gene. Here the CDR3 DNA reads TGTGCCAGCAGCTATTTCCTTGGCACCGGGGAGCTGTTTTTT. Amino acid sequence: CASSYFLGTGELFF.

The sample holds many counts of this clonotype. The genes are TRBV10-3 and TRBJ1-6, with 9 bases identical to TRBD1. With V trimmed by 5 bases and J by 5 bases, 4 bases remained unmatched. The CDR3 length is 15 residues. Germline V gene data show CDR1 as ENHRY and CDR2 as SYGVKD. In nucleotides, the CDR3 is TGTGCCATCAGTCTAGGGACAGGGAATAATTCACCCCTCCACTTT. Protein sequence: CAISLGTGNNSPLHF.

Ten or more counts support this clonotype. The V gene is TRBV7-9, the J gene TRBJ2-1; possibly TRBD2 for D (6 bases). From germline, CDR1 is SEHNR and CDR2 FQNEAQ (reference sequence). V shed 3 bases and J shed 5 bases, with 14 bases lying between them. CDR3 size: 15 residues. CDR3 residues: CASSFTGVGDNEQFF. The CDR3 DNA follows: TGTGCCAGCAGCTTCACGGGAGTTGGTGACAATGAGCAGTTCTTC.

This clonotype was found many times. CDR3 nucleotide sequence: TGCAGTGCTGTCCCCAGCGGGAGAGGAGATACGCAGTATTTT. It is translated as CSAVPSGRGDTQYF. This sequence joins TRBV20-1 and TRBJ2-3, with TRBD2 matching 8 bases. The V segment lost 5 bases and the J segment 5 bases; nucleotides outside the gene matches: 9. This CDR3 is 14 amino acids long. From germline, CDR1 is DFQATT and CDR2 SNEGSKA (reference sequence).

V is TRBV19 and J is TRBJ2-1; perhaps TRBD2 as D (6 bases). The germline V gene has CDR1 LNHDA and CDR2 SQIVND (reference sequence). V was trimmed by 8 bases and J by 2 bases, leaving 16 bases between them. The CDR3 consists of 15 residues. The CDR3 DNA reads TGTGCCAGTTCCACTAGCATGAGCCCCTACAATGAGCAGTTCTTC. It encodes CASSTSMSPYNEQFF.

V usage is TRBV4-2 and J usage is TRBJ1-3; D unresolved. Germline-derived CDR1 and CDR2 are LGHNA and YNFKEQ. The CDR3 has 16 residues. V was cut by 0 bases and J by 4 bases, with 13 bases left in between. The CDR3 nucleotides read TGTGCCAGCAGCCAAGATACGCGAGGTTCCGGAAACACCATATATTTT. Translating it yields CASSQDTRGSGNTIYF.

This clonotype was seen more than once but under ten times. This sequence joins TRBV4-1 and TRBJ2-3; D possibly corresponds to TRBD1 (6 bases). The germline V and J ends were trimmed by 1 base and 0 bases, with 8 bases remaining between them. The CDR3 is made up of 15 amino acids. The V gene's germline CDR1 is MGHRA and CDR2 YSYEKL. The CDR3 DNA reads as TGCGCCAGCAGCCAAGTAGGGACAAGCACAGATACGCAGTATTTT. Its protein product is CASSQVGTSTDTQYF.

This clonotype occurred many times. CDR3 loop: CASSHPGRNFLYEQYF. For the CDR3, the DNA is TGTGCCAGCAGCCACCCAGGACGGAATTTCCTCTACGAGCAGTACTTC. V usage is TRBV12-3 or TRBV12-4 and J usage is TRBJ2-7; D unresolved. The CDR3 is 16 amino acids. Trimming shortened V by 6 bases and J by 3 bases, and 21 bases separated the two germline ends.

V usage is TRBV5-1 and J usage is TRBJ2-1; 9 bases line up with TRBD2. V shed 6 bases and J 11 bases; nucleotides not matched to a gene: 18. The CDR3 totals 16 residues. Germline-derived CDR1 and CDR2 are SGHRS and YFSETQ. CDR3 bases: TGCGCCAGCATTGGTCTAGCGGGGCACCGTGTCGGTCAGCAGTTCTTC. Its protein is CASIGLAGHRVGQQFF.

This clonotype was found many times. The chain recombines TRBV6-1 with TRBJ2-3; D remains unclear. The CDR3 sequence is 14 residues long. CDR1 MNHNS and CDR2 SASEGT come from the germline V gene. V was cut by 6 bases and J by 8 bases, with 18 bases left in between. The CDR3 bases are TGTGCCAGCAGACCACTACACCTTTTGGGTACGCAGTATTTT. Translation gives CASRPLHLLGTQYF.

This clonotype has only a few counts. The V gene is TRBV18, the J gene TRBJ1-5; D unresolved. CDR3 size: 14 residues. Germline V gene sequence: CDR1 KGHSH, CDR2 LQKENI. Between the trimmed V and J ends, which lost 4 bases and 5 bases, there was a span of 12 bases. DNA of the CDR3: TGTGCCAGCTCACTTACGGGCAGGTATCAGCCCCAGCATTTT. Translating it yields CASSLTGRYQPQHF.

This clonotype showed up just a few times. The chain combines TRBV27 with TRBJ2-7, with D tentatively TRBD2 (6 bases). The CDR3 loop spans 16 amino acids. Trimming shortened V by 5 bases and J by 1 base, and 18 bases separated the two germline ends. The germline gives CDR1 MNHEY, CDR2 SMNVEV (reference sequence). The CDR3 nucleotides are TGTGCCAGCAGTCCAACTACCGCCGGGACTTCCTACGAGCAGTACTTC. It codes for CASSPTTAGTSYEQYF.

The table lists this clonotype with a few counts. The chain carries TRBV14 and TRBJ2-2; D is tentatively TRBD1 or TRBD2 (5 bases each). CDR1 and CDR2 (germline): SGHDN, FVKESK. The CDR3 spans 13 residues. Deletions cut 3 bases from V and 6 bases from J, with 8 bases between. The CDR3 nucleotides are TGTGCCAGCAGCCATCCGGGACCCGGGGAGCTGTTTTTT. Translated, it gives CASSHPGPGELFF.